This T cell receptor beta chain was observed in a study of CD8 T cells in ankylosing spondylitis listed by TCRdb under 2017. With regard to the full study: T cell receptor beta repertoires were profiled in healthy donors and ankylosing spondylitis patients so that disease-linked TCR variants could be found. The whole study cohort included under 140 healthy donors and 25 ankylosing spondylitis patients. Samples of peripheral blood were taken, and for ankylosing spondylitis patients, synovial fluid was collected as well.

The germline V gene provides CDR1 SGHRS and CDR2 YFSETQ. V and J are truncated by 0 bases and 8 bases respectively, leaving an intervening sequence of 15 bases. The CDR3, cysteine through phenylalanine, is 16 amino acids long. The only DNA kept is the CDR3, 48 bases in frame from the first base. The instrument was an Illumina HiSeq 2500. TCR beta libraries were prepared by quantitative 5'-RACE with molecular barcodes. On the study's bioinformatics: A new computational method, built on a probabilistic model of VDJ rearrangement, was used to identify disease-linked TCR variants. TCRdb took the public reads, trimmed them with fastp at Q25, ran MiXCR for clone calling and kept in-frame beta chains. Records with the same CDR3 protein are collapsed into one entry carrying the most frequent genes and DNA. The V and J calls and clone size are TCRdb's, not the authors'. Within this sample are under 850,000 distinct CDR3 sequences, with around 20% of them counted one time only. The ten biggest clones cover about a fifth of the sample.

This clonotype has just a few counts. Its antigen specificity is not known. No per-base quality is available; no much larger clone lies one base away. Study-wide conclusions, independent of this receptor: Blood from ankylosing spondylitis patients appeared to be characterized by a TCR beta motif made up of about 8 highly homologous amino acid variants. The disease-linked clones had a CD8+ phenotype and were found at relatively low frequencies in peripheral blood. The disease-linked clones were reported to be significantly enriched in matched synovial fluid samples from ankylosing spondylitis patients. Some of the motif variants had been reported before in the synovial fluid and blood of reactive arthritis patients, a finding that suggests common disease-initiation mechanisms.

Specimen: blood, either unsorted or a sorted T cell fraction (not recorded which). In this chain, TRBV5-1 is recombined with TRBJ1-6; there is no confident call for the D gene. This sequence was found in a male donor with ankylosing spondylitis. The sequenced DNA: TGCGCCAGCAGCTTGGCCTTGGACCCATGGGATTCACCCCTCCACTTT. It translates to CASSLALDPWDSPLHF. When the CDR3 is completed using the reference TRBV5-1 and TRBJ1-6 genes on either side, the full variable domain is KAGVTQTPRYLIKTRGQQVTLSCSPISGHRSVSWYQQTPGQGLQFLFEYFSETQRNKGNFPGRFSGRQFSNSRSEMNVSTLELGDSALYLCASSLALDPWDSPLHFGNGTRLTVT.